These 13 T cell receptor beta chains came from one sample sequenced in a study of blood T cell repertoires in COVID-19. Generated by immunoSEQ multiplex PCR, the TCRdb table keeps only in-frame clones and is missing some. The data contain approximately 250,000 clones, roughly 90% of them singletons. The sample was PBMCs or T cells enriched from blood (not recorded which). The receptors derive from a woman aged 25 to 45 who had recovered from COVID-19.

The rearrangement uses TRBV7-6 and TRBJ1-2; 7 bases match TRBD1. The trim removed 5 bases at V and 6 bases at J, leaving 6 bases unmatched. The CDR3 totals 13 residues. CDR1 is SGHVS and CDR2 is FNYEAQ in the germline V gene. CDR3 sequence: CASSPGTADGYTF. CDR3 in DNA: TGTGCCAGCAGCCCAGGGACAGCCGATGGCTACACCTTC.

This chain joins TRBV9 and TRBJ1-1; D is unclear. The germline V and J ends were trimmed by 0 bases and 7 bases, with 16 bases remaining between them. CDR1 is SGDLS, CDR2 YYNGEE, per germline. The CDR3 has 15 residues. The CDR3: CASSVDTAGSGEAFF. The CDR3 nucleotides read TGTGCCAGCAGCGTAGACACGGCAGGAAGTGGTGAAGCTTTCTTT. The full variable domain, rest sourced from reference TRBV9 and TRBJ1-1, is DSGVTQTPKHLITATGQRVTLRCSPRSGDLSVYWYQQSLDQGLQFLIQYYNGEERAKGNILERFSAQQFPDLHSELNLSSLELGDSALYFCASSVDTAGSGEAFFGQGTRLTVV.

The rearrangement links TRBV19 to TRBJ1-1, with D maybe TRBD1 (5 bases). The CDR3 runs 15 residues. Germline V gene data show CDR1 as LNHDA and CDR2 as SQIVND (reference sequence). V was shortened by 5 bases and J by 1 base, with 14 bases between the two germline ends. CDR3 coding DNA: TGTGCCAGTAGTCTATCCCCGACAGCGAACACTGAAGCTTTCTTT. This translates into CASSLSPTANTEAFF.

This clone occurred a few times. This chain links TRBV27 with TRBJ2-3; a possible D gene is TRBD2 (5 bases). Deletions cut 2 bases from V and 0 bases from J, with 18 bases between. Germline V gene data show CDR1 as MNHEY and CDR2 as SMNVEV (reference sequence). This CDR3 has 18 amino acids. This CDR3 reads CASSLGLGVGVSTDTQYF. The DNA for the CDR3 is TGTGCCAGCAGTTTAGGTCTCGGGGTCGGGGTCAGCACAGATACGCAGTATTTT.

As DNA, the CDR3 is TGTGCCAGCAGTCATGGACAGCCTAAAGTAAACACTGAAGCTTTCTTT. The encoded protein is CASSHGQPKVNTEAFF. The V call is TRBV28, the J call TRBJ1-1; TRBD1 is a possible D gene (6 bases). The CDR3 is 16 residues long. Trimming removed 5 bases at V and 2 bases at J, with 18 bases between. From germline, CDR1 is MDHEN and CDR2 SYDVKM.

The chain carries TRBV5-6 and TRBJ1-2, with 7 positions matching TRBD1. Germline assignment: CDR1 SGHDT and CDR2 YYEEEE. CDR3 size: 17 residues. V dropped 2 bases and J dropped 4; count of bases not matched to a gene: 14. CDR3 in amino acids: CASSFRDSHFRSYGYTF. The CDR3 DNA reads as TGTGCCAGCAGCTTCCGGGACAGCCATTTTAGGAGCTATGGCTACACCTTC.

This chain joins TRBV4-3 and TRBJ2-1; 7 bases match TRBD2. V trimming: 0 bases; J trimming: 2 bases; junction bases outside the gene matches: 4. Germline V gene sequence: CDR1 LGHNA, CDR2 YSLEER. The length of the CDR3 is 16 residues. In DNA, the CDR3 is TGCGCCAGCAGCCAAGATTGGGGACTAACCTACAATGAGCAGTTCTTC. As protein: CASSQDWGLTYNEQFF.

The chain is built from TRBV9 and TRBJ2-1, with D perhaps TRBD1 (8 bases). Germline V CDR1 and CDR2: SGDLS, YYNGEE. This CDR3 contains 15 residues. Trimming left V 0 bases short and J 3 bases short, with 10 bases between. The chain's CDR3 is CASSVDRGGYNEQFF. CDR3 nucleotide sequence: TGTGCCAGCAGCGTAGACAGGGGGGGCTACAATGAGCAGTTCTTC. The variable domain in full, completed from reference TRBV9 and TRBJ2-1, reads DSGVTQTPKHLITATGQRVTLRCSPRSGDLSVYWYQQSLDQGLQFLIQYYNGEERAKGNILERFSAQQFPDLHSELNLSSLELGDSALYFCASSVDRGGYNEQFFGPGTRLTVL.

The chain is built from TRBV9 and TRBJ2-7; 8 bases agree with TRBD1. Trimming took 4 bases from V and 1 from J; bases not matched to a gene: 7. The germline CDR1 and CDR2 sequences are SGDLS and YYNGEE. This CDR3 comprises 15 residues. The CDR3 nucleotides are TGTGCCAGCAGCCCAAGGGGGACAGGTTCCTACGAGCAGTACTTC. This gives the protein CASSPRGTGSYEQYF.

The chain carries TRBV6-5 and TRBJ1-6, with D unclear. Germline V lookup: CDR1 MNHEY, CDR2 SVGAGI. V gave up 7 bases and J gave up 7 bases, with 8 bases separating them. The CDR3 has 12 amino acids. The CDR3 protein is CASKGGNSPLHF. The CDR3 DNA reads TGTGCCAGCAAAGGCGGGAATTCACCCCTCCACTTT.

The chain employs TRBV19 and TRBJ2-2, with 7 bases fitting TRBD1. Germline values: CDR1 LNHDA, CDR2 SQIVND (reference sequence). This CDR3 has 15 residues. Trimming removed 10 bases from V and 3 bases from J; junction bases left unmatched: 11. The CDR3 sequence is CATQFGDRHTGELFF. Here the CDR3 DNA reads TGTGCCACCCAGTTCGGGGACAGACACACCGGGGAGCTGTTTTTT.

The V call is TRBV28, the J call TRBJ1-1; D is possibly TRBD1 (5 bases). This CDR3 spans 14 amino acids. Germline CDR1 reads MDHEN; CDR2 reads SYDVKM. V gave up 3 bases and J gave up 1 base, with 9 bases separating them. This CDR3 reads CASSFGGRNTEAFF. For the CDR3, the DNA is TGTGCCAGCAGTTTTGGGGGGAGGAACACTGAAGCTTTCTTT.

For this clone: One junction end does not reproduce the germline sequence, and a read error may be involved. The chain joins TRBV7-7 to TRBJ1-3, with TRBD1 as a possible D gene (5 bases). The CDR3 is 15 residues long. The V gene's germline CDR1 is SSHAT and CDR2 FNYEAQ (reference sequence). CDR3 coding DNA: TGTGCTAGCAGCCCTAATCCGGGGGCTGGAAACACCATATATTTT. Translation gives CASSPNPGAGNTIYF.